The present T cell receptor (beta chain) was sequenced within a study of CD8+CD57+ T cells in acquired aplastic anemia. The wider study: CD4+ and CD8+ cells, once sorted, gave DNA averaging about 3 ug. Whole-study results and caveats: Patients showed no significant difference from controls in CD8+ Simpson's diversity.

The TCR beta profiling, which covered VDJ combination and CDR3 sequence, was carried out using genomic DNA as the template. TCRdb used MiXCR to reprocess the reads, holding one entry per CDR3 protein. The table includes about 180,000 distinct CDR3 sequences, around half detected once. Patients picked for sequencing had shown CD8+CD57+ cell expansion detected by flow cytometry. Patients were therapy-naive when their blood was sampled. Ten or more counts support this clonotype. The target antigen is unknown. Germline V gives CDR1 MNHNS, CDR2 SASEGT. The CDR3 runs to 13 residues. V gave up 3 bases and J gave up 6 bases, with 11 bases separating them.

This TCR came from a human donor with aplastic anemia. This chain uses TRBV6-1 with TRBJ1-1; no reliable D call. The source material was sorted CD4+, CD8+, or CD8+CD57+ T cells (not recorded which) from PBMCs. CDR3 in amino acids: CASSEGAWAEAFF. CDR3 in DNA: TGTGCCAGCAGTGAGGGCGCGTGGGCTGAAGCTTTCTTT.